This T cell receptor (beta chain) derives from a study of T cells in Graves' hyperthyroidism and ophthalmopathy. Study-level background: The authors collected peripheral blood at initial diagnosis, before any treatment.

Germline lookup yields CDR1 SGHAT and CDR2 FQNNGV. This CDR3 is built from 14 residues. RNA transcripts provided the source from which TCR beta CDR3 regions were amplified. Using the HTBI primer set, a first-round RT-PCR was run on the TCR CDR3. A single record per CDR3 protein comes from TCRdb applying MiXCR to the multiplex PCR reads. The repertoire holds roughly 800,000 distinct CDR3 sequences, 35% to 45% seen once, with around 9.3% in the top ten. Cells are PBMCs isolated from more than 8.5 ml of fresh blood. This clonotype showed up just once. The antigen is not known. At one of its ends the junction is not consistent with the germline gene, which may arise from a read error. General study findings and limits: Blood also held most thyroid clonotypes expanded beyond 0.001.

The sequenced sample was blood. V gene TRBV11-2 combines with J gene TRBJ1-1; D possibly corresponds to TRBD1 (5 bases). This clonotype was sampled from a man younger than 35 with Graves' hyperthyroidism. The CDR3 sequence: CASSLGVMGTEAFF. The CDR3 coding sequence is TGCGCCAGCAGCCTAGGGGTGATGGGCACTGAAGCTTTCTTT.